Below, 24 T cell receptor beta chains from the same sample are listed, as sequenced in a study of vaccination and CD4 T cells after COVID-19. This sample's treatment: roughly 11-day PBMC culture with coronavirus spike peptide pools or control peptides (ViraFEST assay). Unexposed donor CD4+ T cells predated the COVID-19 pandemic, collected 2011-2018. Their recognized antigens are unknown. Scientists ran DNA taken from cultured CD4+ T cells through the Oncomine TCR Beta short-read assay for sequencing. Investigators obtained genomic DNA by extraction from cultured CD4+ T cells. TCRdb fed the PCR reads into MiXCR, producing one record per CDR3 protein. The sample carries about 8,500 distinct CDR3 sequences, under 45% recorded once. Sequencing was carried out using CD4+ T cells from blood, cultured in vitro. These TCRs come from a human donor in good health.

This clonotype was observed once. This sequence joins TRBV7-2 and TRBJ2-7; either TRBD1 or TRBD2 may fit D (5 bases each). This CDR3 contains 15 residues. Looked up from germline, CDR1 is SGHTA and CDR2 is FQGNSA. Trimming shortened V by 1 base and J by 3 bases, and 13 bases separated the two germline ends. CDR3 region: CASSLGVLGDYEQYF. The CDR3 coding sequence is TGTGCCAGCAGCTTAGGAGTGTTGGGGGACTACGAGCAGTACTTC.

The gene calls are TRBV6-4 and TRBJ2-1; 11 bases are a match to TRBD2. CDR3 length equals 15 residues. The germline CDR1 and CDR2 sequences are MRHNA and SNTAGT. J was trimmed by 8 bases and V by 7 bases; bases with no gene match: 10. The CDR3 sequence: CASTHTSGSVDEQFF. CDR3 nucleotides: TGTGCCAGCACCCACACTAGCGGGAGTGTCGATGAGCAGTTCTTC.

The V and J genes are TRBV7-2 and TRBJ2-7; unclear D gene. Trimming cost V 5 bases and J 7 bases, with 12 bases left between them. The germline V gene encodes CDR1 SGHTA and CDR2 FQGNSA. This CDR3 is built from 12 residues. Written as DNA, the CDR3 is TGTGCCAGCAGCCCTCCGCGTAAGGAGCAGTACTTC. As protein: CASSPPRKEQYF.

The chain employs TRBV5-8 and TRBJ1-5, with D perhaps matching TRBD1 (5 bases). The V end was cut by 3 bases, the J end by 0 bases, with 13 bases between. The CDR3 sequence is 16 residues long. Germline CDR1 is SGHTS and CDR2 is YDEGEE. The CDR3 loop reads CASSSRDLYSNQPQHF. The DNA for the CDR3 is TGTGCCAGCAGCTCCCGGGACTTATATAGCAATCAGCCCCAGCATTTT.

The chain joins TRBV10-2 to TRBJ2-1, with D possibly TRBD2 on 6 matching bases. The germline gives CDR1 WSHSY, CDR2 SAAADI. The ends were cut back, 1 base at V and 9 bases at J, with 19 bases in the middle. The CDR3 is 16 amino acids. CDR3 protein: CASSEWGTPGLREQFF. The CDR3 DNA reads as TGCGCCAGCAGTGAGTGGGGGACTCCGGGGCTACGTGAGCAGTTCTTC.

The chain couples TRBV20-1 to TRBJ1-1; D gene unclear. V was cut by 6 bases and J by 8 bases, with 19 bases left in between. The CDR3 runs to 13 residues. Germline V gene lookup returns CDR1 DFQATT and CDR2 SNEGSKA (reference sequence). The CDR3 is CSADISAQVEAFF. CDR3 in DNA: TGCAGTGCCGACATCTCAGCTCAGGTGGAAGCTTTCTTT.

The chain joins TRBV20-1 to TRBJ2-1; D perhaps matches TRBD2 (6 bases). In germline, CDR1 is DFQATT, CDR2 SNEGSKA (reference sequence). The CDR3 is 15 residues long. Trimming took 2 bases from V and 3 from J, leaving 14 bases between them. In DNA, the CDR3 is TGCAGTGCTAGACTCAGTGGCGGGAACTACAATGAGCAGTTCTTC. It is translated as CSARLSGGNYNEQFF.

The chain couples TRBV19 to TRBJ1-2, with TRBD1 matching over 9 bases. The CDR3 runs to 13 residues. Trimming cost V 9 bases and J 6 bases; bases outside gene matches: 8. Per germline, CDR1 LNHDA and CDR2 SQIVND (reference sequence). CDR3 nucleotide sequence: TGTGCCAGCCTCCGGGGACAGGGTAATGGCTACACCTTC. Translation: CASLRGQGNGYTF.

This clonotype was observed a handful of times. V usage is TRBV7-9 and J usage is TRBJ2-3; 9 positions agree with TRBD2. The CDR3 runs to 16 residues. The germline gives CDR1 SEHNR, CDR2 FQNEAQ (reference sequence). Germline trimming cut 1 base from V and 1 base from J; bases unmatched to any gene: 3. CDR3 coding DNA: TGTGCCAGCAGCTTAGGACTAGCGGAGCGCACAGATACGCAGTATTTT. Its translation is CASSLGLAERTDTQYF.

The chain combines TRBV12-3 or TRBV12-4 with TRBJ1-1, with no clear D. Trimming removed 3 bases at V and 0 bases at J, with 8 bases between. The CDR3 is 14 residues long. The chain's CDR3 is CASSFQILNTEAFF. CDR3 in DNA: TGTGCCAGCAGTTTCCAAATCTTGAACACTGAAGCTTTCTTT.

The chain recombines TRBV20-1 with TRBJ2-3; D is uncertain. The germline V gene has CDR1 DFQATT and CDR2 SNEGSKA (reference sequence). This CDR3 contains 13 residues. V lost 3 bases and J lost 2, with 9 bases in between. The CDR3 region is CSASRWPTDTQYF. The CDR3 coding sequence is TGCAGTGCTAGCCGATGGCCCACAGATACGCAGTATTTT.

The chain couples TRBV4-2 to TRBJ1-1; D is uncertain. Germline V gene sequence: CDR1 LGHNA, CDR2 YNFKEQ. The CDR3 contains 13 residues. With 5 bases removed from V and 5 bases from J, the gap between germline ends came to 12 bases. This CDR3 is CASSGEIRTEAFF. The CDR3 bases are TGTGCCAGCAGCGGAGAGATTAGGACTGAAGCTTTCTTT.

This clonotype showed up just a few times. J is TRBJ2-5 and V is TRBV20-1, with TRBD2 matching 7 bases. CDR1 DFQATT and CDR2 SNEGSKA come from the germline V gene (reference sequence). CDR3 length: 13 residues. The trim removed 2 bases at V and 5 bases at J, leaving 5 bases unmatched. CDR3: CSARQGGLETQYF. The CDR3 DNA follows: TGCAGTGCTAGACAGGGAGGGTTGGAGACCCAGTACTTC.

V gene TRBV20-1 combines with J gene TRBJ2-1; TRBD1 might be the D (6 bases). There are 16 residues in the CDR3. Deletions cut 2 bases from V and 2 bases from J, with 16 bases between. From germline, CDR1 is DFQATT and CDR2 SNEGSKA (reference sequence). CDR3: CSARKARQDTYNEQFF. Written as DNA, the CDR3 is TGCAGTGCTAGAAAGGCCCGACAGGACACCTACAATGAGCAGTTCTTC.

The chain has TRBV27 and TRBJ1-4; weak D call: TRBD1 (5 bases). This CDR3 has 13 residues. In germline, CDR1 is MNHEY, CDR2 SMNVEV (reference sequence). With 8 bases removed from V and 7 bases from J, the gap between germline ends came to 14 bases. The CDR3 here is CASSGYDSEKLFF. CDR3 nucleotide sequence: TGTGCCAGCTCAGGGTACGACAGTGAAAAACTGTTTTTT. Full variable domain (outside the CDR3, taken from reference TRBV27 and TRBJ1-4): EAQVTQNPRYLITVTGKKLTVTCSQNMNHEYMSWYRQDPGLGLRQIYYSMNVEVTDKGDVPEGYKVSRKEKRNFPLILESPSPNQTSLYFCASSGYDSEKLFFGSGTQLSVL.

This clonotype came up a few times. The V gene is TRBV6-1, the J gene TRBJ1-5; 8 nucleotides line up with TRBD1. V was clipped by 7 bases and J by 6 bases; unmatched bases: 11. This CDR3 is built from 15 residues. CDR1 and CDR2 (germline): MNHNS, SASEGT. The CDR3 region has the DNA TGTGCCAGCAACCGGATTCTACAGGGGGTTCAGCCCCAGCATTTT. Amino acids: CASNRILQGVQPQHF.

Only a few counts were recorded for this clonotype. The rearrangement joins TRBV28 to TRBJ1-4; no definite D call. V lost 4 bases and J lost 8, with 8 bases in between. The CDR3 loop spans 12 amino acids. Germline values: CDR1 MDHEN, CDR2 SYDVKM. CDR3 bases: TGTGCCAGCAGTTGGTCGAGGGAAAAACTGTTTTTT. Translation gives CASSWSREKLFF.

In its sample, this clonotype was seen a few times. The CDR3 region has the DNA TGCAGTGCTAGAGCAATTAGGGGAGGAGGTGGCTACACCTTC. It encodes CSARAIRGGGGYTF. V and J are TRBV20-1 and TRBJ1-2, with D possibly being TRBD1 (5 bases). The CDR3 has 14 amino acids. CDR1 is DFQATT and CDR2 is SNEGSKA in the germline V gene (reference sequence). The V end lost 1 base, the J end lost 7 bases, and 16 bases lay between the germline ends.

V gene TRBV20-1 combines with J gene TRBJ2-7; D is unclear. V dropped 3 bases and J dropped 0 bases, with 6 bases sitting between them. Germline loops: CDR1 DFQATT, CDR2 SNEGSKA (reference sequence). This CDR3 has 12 amino acids. The DNA of the CDR3 is TGCAGTGCTAGGGGCAGCTCCTACGAGCAGTACTTC. Translating it yields CSARGSSYEQYF.

The chain uses TRBV27 and TRBJ1-2, with a possible D match to TRBD1 (5 bases). The ends were cut back, 5 bases at V and 5 bases at J, with 9 bases in the middle. Germline values: CDR1 MNHEY, CDR2 SMNVEV (reference sequence). The CDR3 totals 12 residues. CDR3 residues: CASSPQGYGYTF. The DNA for the CDR3 is TGTGCCAGCAGTCCCCAGGGTTATGGCTACACCTTC.

This chain links TRBV18 with TRBJ1-4; possible D gene TRBD1, 5 bases. This CDR3 spans 14 amino acids. Germline CDR1 KGHSH, CDR2 LQKENI. V shed 8 bases and J shed 7 bases, with 17 bases lying between them. The CDR3 loop reads CASTRGLEGEKLFF. In DNA, the CDR3 is TGTGCCAGCACAAGGGGCCTCGAGGGTGAAAAACTGTTTTTT.

Only a few counts were recorded for this clonotype. This chain links TRBV6-1 with TRBJ2-7; 7 bases are a match to TRBD1. J lost 0 bases, V lost 5 bases, and 10 bases had no gene match. The length of the CDR3 is 16 residues. The V gene's germline CDR1 is MNHNS and CDR2 SASEGT. The CDR3 here is CASSLRGKGLSYEQYF. The CDR3 bases are TGTGCCAGCAGTCTCAGGGGGAAAGGGCTCTCCTACGAGCAGTACTTC.

The chain joins TRBV28 to TRBJ2-7; the match to TRBD2 covers 10 bases. V was clipped by 2 bases and J by 5 bases; unmatched bases: 3. The length of the CDR3 is 14 residues. From germline, CDR1 is MDHEN and CDR2 SYDVKM. CDR3 residues: CASSLGGLAHEQYF. DNA for the CDR3: TGTGCCAGCAGTTTAGGGGGACTAGCGCACGAGCAGTACTTC. The full variable domain, with the rest looked up from reference TRBV28 and TRBJ2-7, is DVKVTQSSRYLVKRTGEKVFLECVQDMDHENMFWYRQDPGLGLRLIYFSYDVKMKEKGDIPEGYSVSREKKERFSLILESASTNQTSMYLCASSLGGLAHEQYFGPGTRLTVT.

The CDR3 sequence is CASSFSSGSTDTQYF. The CDR3 DNA follows: TGTGCCAGCAGTTTTTCTAGCGGGAGCACAGATACGCAGTATTTT. The chain joins TRBV27 to TRBJ2-3, with TRBD2 matching 8 bases. CDR1 is MNHEY, CDR2 SMNVEV, per germline (reference sequence). With V trimmed by 3 bases and J by 0 bases, 2 bases remained unmatched. The CDR3 spans 15 residues.